This T cell receptor beta chain was identified during a study of regulatory T cells in long-lasting Graves disease (dated by TCRdb to the early 2020s). As for the study more broadly: In the newly diagnosed Graves' disease group, patients had been taking antithyroid drugs for less than 3 months. This study used TCR sequencing and RNA sequencing of peripheral blood to compare persistent Graves' disease patients against newly diagnosed Graves' disease patients. The study took place in China and was registered as a clinical trial. A total of around 35 samples underwent TCR sequencing: around 13 from persistent and about 20 from newly diagnosed Graves' disease patients.

Read against the paper, the sample's time point label means: newly diagnosed GD, antithyroid drugs for less than 3 months. RNA was extracted from PBMCs in TRIzol for both TCR sequencing and RNA sequencing. The diagnosis of Graves' disease followed American Thyroid Association guidelines. Patients for the study were recruited at an endocrinology department in Xi'an, China. Each patient gave approximately 9.7 milliliters of peripheral blood, collected in an EDTA anticoagulant tube. Ficoll Paque Plus density gradient separation was used to isolate PBMCs, and no further T cell sorting was done. An Agilent 2100 Bioanalyzer and agarose gel were used to check RNA quality, and a NanoDrop 2000 was used to measure RNA concentration. With regard to this clonotype: What this receptor recognizes is not known. No much larger clone is present one base from it, and per-base qualities are unavailable.

The method behind the library was multiplex PCR. This sample was sequenced with an Illumina HiSeq 4000. iRepertoire HTBI primers and Arm-PCR amplification of CDR3 regions were used to construct TCR beta libraries. PCR products were gel purified before sequencing. In the authors' own workflow: Gene usage analysis of CDR3 amino acid clonotypes used the approximately 62 TRBV and approximately 13 TRBJ segments found across samples. COPE and FqMerger were used to merge filtered high-quality paired reads into contigs. BLAST was used to align contigs to IMGT TRBV, TRBD and TRBJ reference genes, with CDR3 defined following IMGT. Clonotypes above 0.1% frequency were classified as highly expanded clones. Shannon entropy served as the measure of repertoire diversity, while the Gini coefficient captured V-J evenness. Public clonotypes were defined as clonotypes shared by more than one individual. In-frame beta chains were kept once TCRdb had trimmed the public reads at Q25 with fastp and called clones with MiXCR. Each record represents a unique CDR3 protein, reported with the most common genes and DNA among its rows. It is TCRdb's table, rather than the study itself, that gives the V and J calls and clone size. Within this sample are a few hundred thousand distinct CDR3 sequences, with roughly a sixth of them counted one time only. The biggest ten clones account for 25% to 30% of the sample.

The research as a whole found: Preferential use of TRBV28, TRBJ1-2 and TRBJ2-5 was observed in persistent disease, whereas TRBV20-1 and TRBJ2-1 were favored in newly diagnosed disease. The small sample size was acknowledged by the authors as a limitation that may reduce accuracy. Sequencing and analysis were restricted to the TCR beta chain. The study examined only peripheral blood because the primary lesion, thyroid tissue, could not be accessed. Lower TCR Shannon entropy and fewer highly expanded clones were observed in persistent Graves' disease patients than in newly diagnosed patients, which suggested clonal expansion. A larger number of public clonotypes was shared among persistent patients (around 2,700) than among newly diagnosed patients (approximately 1,000).

CDR1 is given as SGHRS and CDR2 as YFSETQ, both from the germline V gene. Its CDR3 holds 14 amino acids, cysteine through phenylalanine. The entry retains the CDR3 DNA only, 42 bases that are in frame from base 1. V is reduced by 0 bases and J by 5 bases, leaving a spacing of 9 bases between them. These same data were also listed under a study on T cells in Graves' hyperthyroidism and ophthalmopathy. As noted in the second study: Stable Graves' hyperthyroidism was defined as the absence of progression to ophthalmopathy over 18 months of follow-up. The hyperthyroidism patients were between 18 and 65 years old and newly diagnosed, with a disease duration of less than 2 months. The study excluded patients with uncontrolled infections, other autoimmune diseases, pregnancy or lactation. Diagnoses were established on the basis of clinical symptoms, serum thyroxine and TRAb, thyroid ultrasound, and orbital computed tomography. The TCR CDR3 was subjected to a first round of RT-PCR using the HTBI primer set and the Qiagen OneStep RT-PCR kit. Most expanded thyroid clonotypes (frequency above 0.001) were also found in blood, which suggests that blood repertoires may mirror thyroid immune responses. In cross-validation, a model built on a 13 V-J signature told ophthalmopathy apart from stable hyperthyroidism with approximately 90% sensitivity and 81% to 82% specificity, and in testing the same model reached 80%/75%. In validation, the model predicted progression to ophthalmopathy a median of about 5.9 months before onset, with approximately 70% sensitivity and roughly 73% specificity. To identify distinguishing TCR V-J signatures, a discovery cohort of some 100 patients was used, comprising 40 to 45 with Graves' ophthalmopathy and some 60 with stable Graves' hyperthyroidism. Prospective prediction of ophthalmopathy was tested in an independent validation cohort consisting of some 19 hyperthyroidism patients and approximately 16 patients who later progressed to ophthalmopathy. The 95 to 100 discovery patients were divided at random into training and test sets in a 7:3 ratio. In addition, the study compared T-cell repertoires in thyroid tissue and in blood from roughly 6 Graves' hyperthyroidism patients. Following sampling, methimazole starting at 30 mg daily was given to hyperthyroidism patients, and high-dose intravenous methylprednisolone was given to ophthalmopathy patients. Libraries were constructed in a second round of multiplex PCR, after which size selection and purification were performed. Sequencing of the libraries was done on an Illumina HiSeq2000 using paired-end 100 bp reads. SOAPnuke was used to process the raw data, throwing out any read that contained adapters or uncalled bases, had a mean Phred below 15, or lacked an exact constant-primer or identifier match. High-quality paired reads were merged using COPE v1.2.5, and each unique nucleotide sequence was defined as a clonotype. MiTCR v1.1 was used to align the clonotypes against IMGT TRBV, TRBD and TRBJ reference segments. The analysis included only V-J combinations with a frequency above 0.0001, which together covered 99% to 99.2% of the repertoires. A TCS score was defined as the ratio of F50 (clonal expansion) to E x V (chaos), with BLOSUM62-based TCRdist applied between CDR3 peptides within each V-J. Welch's t-statistics and random forest reduced fewer than 550 V-J features to 13, which were used in a naive Bayes classifier (R e1071). Sample size was not statistically predetermined, and investigators were not blinded to group allocation. The paper reports TCR Vbeta CDR3 sequencing of over 130 peripheral blood samples: under 45 ophthalmopathy, 75 to 80 hyperthyroidism and approximately 17 progressor patients.

Sequencing was performed on peripheral blood mononuclear cells (PBMCs), taken at new diagnosis, from a patient treated with antithyroid drugs. This sequence was found in a man aged 35 to 55 with Graves disease. Donor details come from another sample of the same person, matched by shared clones. The rearranged chain carries TRBV5-1 and TRBJ1-5; the D gene is unclear. The nucleotide sequence is TGCGCCAGCAGCTTGGACGGGCGAGATCAGCCCCAGCATTTT. Its protein is CASSLDGRDQPQHF.